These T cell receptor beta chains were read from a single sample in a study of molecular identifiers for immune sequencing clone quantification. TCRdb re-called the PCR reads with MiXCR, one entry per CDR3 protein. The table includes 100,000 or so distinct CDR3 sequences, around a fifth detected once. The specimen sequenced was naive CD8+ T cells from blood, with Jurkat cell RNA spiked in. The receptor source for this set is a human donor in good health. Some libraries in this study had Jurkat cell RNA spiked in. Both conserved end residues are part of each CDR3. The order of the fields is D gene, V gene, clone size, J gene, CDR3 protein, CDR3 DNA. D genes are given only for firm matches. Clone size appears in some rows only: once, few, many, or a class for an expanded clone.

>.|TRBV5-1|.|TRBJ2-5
CASSLAMASQKTQYF
TGCGCCAGCAGCTTGGCCATGGCCTCCCAAAAGACCCAGTACTTC
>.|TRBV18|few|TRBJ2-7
CASSPSGEQYF
TGTGCCAGCTCACCATCTGGGGAGCAGTACTTC
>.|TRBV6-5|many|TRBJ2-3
CASSYRSTDTQYF
TGTGCCAGCAGTTACCGCTCCACAGATACGCAGTATTTT
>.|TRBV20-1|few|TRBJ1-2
CSASSPGYGYTF
TGCAGTGCTAGCTCCCCGGGATATGGCTACACCTTC
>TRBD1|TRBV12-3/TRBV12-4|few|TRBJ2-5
CASRLGTVETQYF
TGTGCCAGCAGGCTTGGGACAGTAGAGACCCAGTACTTC
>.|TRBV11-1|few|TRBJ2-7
CASSLAGNYEQYF
TGTGCCAGCAGCTTAGCAGGGAACTACGAGCAGTACTTC
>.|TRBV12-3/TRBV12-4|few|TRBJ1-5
CASTTFNQPQHF
TGTGCCAGCACCACGTTTAATCAGCCCCAGCATTTT
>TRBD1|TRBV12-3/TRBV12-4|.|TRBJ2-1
CASSLGQKDNEQFF
TGTGCCAGCAGTCTGGGACAGAAAGACAATGAGCAGTTCTTC
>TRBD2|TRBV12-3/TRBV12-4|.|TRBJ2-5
CASGTSGILETQYF
TGTGCCAGCGGCACTAGCGGGATATTAGAGACCCAGTACTTC
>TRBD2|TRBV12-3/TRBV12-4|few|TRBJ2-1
CASRGTSGGAEQFF
TGTGCCAGCAGGGGGACTAGCGGGGGGGCTGAGCAGTTCTTC
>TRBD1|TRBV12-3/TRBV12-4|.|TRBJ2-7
CASTHFTGTELYEQYF
TGTGCCAGCACCCACTTTACCGGGACAGAACTTTACGAGCAGTACTTC
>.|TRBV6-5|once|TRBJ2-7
CASRMTDGSYEQYF
TGTGCCAGCAGAATGACGGATGGCTCCTACGAGCAGTACTTC
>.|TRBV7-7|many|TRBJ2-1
CASSLGVADTYNEQFF
TGTGCTAGCAGCTTAGGAGTAGCTGATACCTACAATGAGCAGTTCTTC
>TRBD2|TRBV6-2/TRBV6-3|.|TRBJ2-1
CASSYQQLAGGSNEQFF
TGTGCCAGCAGTTACCAACAACTAGCGGGGGGTTCCAATGAGCAGTTCTTC
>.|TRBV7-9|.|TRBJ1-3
CASSLISISGNTIYF
TGTGCCAGCAGCTTAATCTCCATCTCTGGAAACACCATATATTTT
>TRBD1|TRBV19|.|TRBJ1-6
CASSGRDRVESPLHF
TGTGCCAGTAGTGGCCGGGACAGGGTTGAATCACCCCTCCACTTT
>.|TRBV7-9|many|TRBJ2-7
CASSLAPQAPLVQYF
TGTGCCAGCAGCTTAGCCCCCCAAGCCCCGCTGGTGCAGTACTTC
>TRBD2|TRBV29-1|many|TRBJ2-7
CSVEDRKRGYEQYF
TGCAGCGTTGAAGACAGGAAGCGGGGGTACGAGCAGTACTTC
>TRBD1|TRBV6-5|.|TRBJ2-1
CASVGTGAWDEQFF
TGTGCCAGCGTCGGGACAGGGGCATGGGATGAGCAGTTCTTC
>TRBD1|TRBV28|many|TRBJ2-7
CASRTTGTGITYEQYF
TGTGCCAGCAGAACAACCGGGACAGGGATTACCTACGAGCAGTACTTC
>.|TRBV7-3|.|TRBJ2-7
CASSSKQLVWGPPSGEQYF
TGTGCCAGCAGCTCTAAACAGCTAGTTTGGGGGCCCCCTTCGGGGGAGCAGTACTTC
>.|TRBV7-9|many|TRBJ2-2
CASSFGPSAGMYDTGELFF
TGTGCCAGCAGCTTCGGCCCTAGCGCGGGAATGTACGACACCGGGGAGCTGTTTTTT
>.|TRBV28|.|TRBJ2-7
CASSLRDIPNYEQYF
TGTGCCAGCAGTTTACGGGACATCCCTAATTACGAGCAGTACTTC
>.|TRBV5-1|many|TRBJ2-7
CASSLGFTESSYEQYF
TGCGCCAGCAGCTTGGGTTTCACCGAAAGCTCCTACGAGCAGTACTTC
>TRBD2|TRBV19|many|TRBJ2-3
CASSSLAGVTDTQYF
TGTGCCAGTAGTTCGCTAGCGGGAGTTACAGATACGCAGTATTTT
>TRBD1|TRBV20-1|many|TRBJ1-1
CSARDPGQGAQGTEAFF
TGCAGTGCTAGAGATCCGGGACAGGGGGCGCAGGGGACTGAAGCTTTCTTT
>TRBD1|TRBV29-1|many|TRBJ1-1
CSVVPVGPGGQVRMNTEAFF
TGCAGCGTTGTTCCTGTTGGCCCCGGAGGACAGGTGCGAATGAACACTGAAGCTTTCTTT
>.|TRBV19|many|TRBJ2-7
CASSPGPVHEQYF
TGTGCCAGTAGCCCAGGCCCGGTGCACGAGCAGTACTTC
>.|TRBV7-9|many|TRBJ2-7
CASSQGAGTGEQYF
TGTGCCAGCAGCCAGGGAGCAGGCACGGGCGAGCAGTACTTC
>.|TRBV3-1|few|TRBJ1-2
CASSQDWVEQTYGYTF
TGTGCCAGCAGCCAAGATTGGGTCGAGCAGACCTATGGCTACACCTTC
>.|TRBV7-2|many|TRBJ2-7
CASSLVATPDYEQYF
TGTGCCAGCAGCTTAGTCGCGACACCAGACTACGAGCAGTACTTC
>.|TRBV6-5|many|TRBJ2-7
CASSYSGENYEQYF
TGTGCCAGCAGTTACTCGGGGGAAAACTACGAGCAGTACTTC
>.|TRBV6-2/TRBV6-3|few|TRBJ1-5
CASSYSPGGNQPQHF
TGTGCCAGCAGTTACTCGCCAGGGGGCAATCAGCCCCAGCATTTT
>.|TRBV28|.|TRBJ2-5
CVSSFRQGGMETQYF
TGTGTCAGCAGTTTTCGGCAGGGAGGAATGGAGACCCAGTACTTC
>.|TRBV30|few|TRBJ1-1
CAWSFTLNTEAFF
TGTGCCTGGAGTTTCACTTTGAACACTGAAGCTTTCTTT
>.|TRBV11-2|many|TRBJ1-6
CASSRTFEPLHF
TGTGCCAGCAGCCGGACATTTGAGCCCCTCCACTTT
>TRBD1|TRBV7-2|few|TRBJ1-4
CACSFDRGSSNEKLFF
TGTGCCTGCAGCTTCGACAGGGGCTCATCTAATGAAAAACTGTTTTTT
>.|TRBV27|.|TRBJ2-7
CASSFFRGPSYEQYF
TGTGCCAGCAGTTTTTTCAGGGGACCGTCCTACGAGCAGTACTTC
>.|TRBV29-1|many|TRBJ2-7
CSVEVGVDEYF
TGCAGCGTTGAAGTTGGGGTCGACGAGTACTTC
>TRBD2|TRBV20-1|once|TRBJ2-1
CSASEVSGRAPDYNEQFF
TGCAGTGCTTCAGAGGTCAGCGGGAGGGCCCCGGACTACAATGAGCAGTTCTTC
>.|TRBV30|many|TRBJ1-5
CAWSVGALSNQPQHF
TGTGCCTGGAGTGTAGGGGCTCTCAGCAATCAGCCCCAGCATTTT
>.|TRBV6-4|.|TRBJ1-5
CASNYKLAGRQPQHF
TGTGCCAGCAATTACAAACTGGCAGGGAGACAGCCCCAGCATTTT
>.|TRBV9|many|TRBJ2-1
CASSVGRYNEQFF
TGTGCCAGCAGCGTCGGACGGTACAATGAGCAGTTCTTC
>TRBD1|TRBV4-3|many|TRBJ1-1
CASSQQGAYTEAFF
TGCGCCAGCAGCCAACAGGGGGCATACACTGAAGCTTTCTTT
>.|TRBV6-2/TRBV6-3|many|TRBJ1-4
CASSYEDPYSGKLFF
TGTGCCAGCAGTTACGAGGACCCATATAGCGGAAAACTGTTTTTT
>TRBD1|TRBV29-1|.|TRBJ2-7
CSVVQTGNYEQYF
TGCAGCGTTGTCCAGACAGGGAACTACGAGCAGTACTTC
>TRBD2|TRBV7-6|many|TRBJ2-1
CASSFEYWTSGGAPEQFF
TGTGCCAGCAGCTTCGAATACTGGACTAGCGGGGGGGCACCTGAGCAGTTCTTC
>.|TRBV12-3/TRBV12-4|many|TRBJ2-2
CASSLQFPGELFF
TGTGCCAGCAGTTTACAGTTCCCCGGGGAGCTGTTTTTT